This TCR beta chain was sequenced during a study of T cells in Graves' hyperthyroidism and ophthalmopathy. Amplified TCR beta CDR3 regions came from RNA transcripts. With the HTBI primer set, the TCR CDR3 went through a first round of RT-PCR. TCRdb redid the calling of the multiplex PCR reads with MiXCR, one entry per CDR3 protein. The repertoire holds 250,000 to 300,000 distinct CDR3 sequences, with more than 10% as singletons. Points from the study as a whole: Most clonotypes that expanded in the thyroid above 0.001 also showed up in blood. Ophthalmopathy cases were set apart from stable hyperthyroidism by a 13 V-J model.

On the basis of clinical symptoms, serum thyroxine and TRAb, thyroid ultrasound and orbital computed tomography, diagnoses were made. Source material for PBMCs was about 11 ml fresh peripheral blood. CDR1 and CDR2 (germline): DFQATT, SNEGSKA (reference sequence). CDR3 length: 13 residues. V dropped 3 bases and J dropped 8; count of bases not matched to a gene: 3. Comments on this clonotype: The antigen remains undetermined.

This TCR was sampled from a woman aged 30 to 39 with Graves' hyperthyroidism that later progressed to Graves' ophthalmopathy. The sample was blood. This chain connects TRBV20-1 to TRBJ1-4; 10 bases agree with TRBD1. CDR3: CSARDRGLEKLFF. CDR3 DNA: TGCAGTGCTAGGGACAGGGGGTTAGAAAAACTGTTTTTT.